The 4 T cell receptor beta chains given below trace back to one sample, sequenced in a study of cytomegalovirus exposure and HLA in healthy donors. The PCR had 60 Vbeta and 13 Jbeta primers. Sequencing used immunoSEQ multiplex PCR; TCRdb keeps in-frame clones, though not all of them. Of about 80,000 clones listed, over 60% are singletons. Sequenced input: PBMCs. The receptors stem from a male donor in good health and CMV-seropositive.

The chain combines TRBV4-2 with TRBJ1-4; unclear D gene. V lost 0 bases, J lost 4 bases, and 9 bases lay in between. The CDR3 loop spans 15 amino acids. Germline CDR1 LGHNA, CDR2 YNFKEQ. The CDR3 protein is CASSQESRLNEKLFF. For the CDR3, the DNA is TGTGCCAGCAGCCAAGAATCCAGGCTTAATGAAAAACTGTTTTTT.

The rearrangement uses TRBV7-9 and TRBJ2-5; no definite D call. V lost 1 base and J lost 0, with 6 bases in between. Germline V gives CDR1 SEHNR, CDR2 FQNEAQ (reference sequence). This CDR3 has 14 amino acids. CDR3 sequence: CASSLGAYQETQYF. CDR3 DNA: TGTGCCAGCAGCTTAGGAGCTTACCAAGAGACCCAGTACTTC. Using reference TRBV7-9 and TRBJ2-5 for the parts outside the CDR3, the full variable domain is DTGVSQNPRHKITKRGQNVTFRCDPISEHNRLYWYRQTLGQGPEFLTYFQNEAQLEKSRLLSDRFSAERPKGSFSTLEIQRTEQGDSAMYLCASSLGAYQETQYFGPGTRLLVL.

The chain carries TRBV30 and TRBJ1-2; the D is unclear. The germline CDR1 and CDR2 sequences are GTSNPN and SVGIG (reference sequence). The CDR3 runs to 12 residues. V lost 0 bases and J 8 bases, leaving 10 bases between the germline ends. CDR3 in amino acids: CAWSVLSHGYTF. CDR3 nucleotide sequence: TGTGCCTGGAGTGTACTATCCCACGGCTACACCTTC. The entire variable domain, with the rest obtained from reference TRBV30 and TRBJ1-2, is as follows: SQTIHQWPATLVQPVGSPLSLECTVEGTSNPNLYWYRQAAGRGLQLLFYSVGIGQISSEVPQNLSASRPQDRQFILSSKKLLLSDSGFYLCAWSVLSHGYTFGSGTRLTVV.

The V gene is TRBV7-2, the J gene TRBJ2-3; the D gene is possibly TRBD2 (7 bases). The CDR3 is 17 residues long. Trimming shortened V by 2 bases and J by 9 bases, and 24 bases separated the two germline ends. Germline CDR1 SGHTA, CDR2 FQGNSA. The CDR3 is CASSLRRGGEGSSTQYF. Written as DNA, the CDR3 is TGTGCCAGCAGCTTAAGAAGGGGGGGCGAGGGTAGTTCAACGCAGTATTTT.